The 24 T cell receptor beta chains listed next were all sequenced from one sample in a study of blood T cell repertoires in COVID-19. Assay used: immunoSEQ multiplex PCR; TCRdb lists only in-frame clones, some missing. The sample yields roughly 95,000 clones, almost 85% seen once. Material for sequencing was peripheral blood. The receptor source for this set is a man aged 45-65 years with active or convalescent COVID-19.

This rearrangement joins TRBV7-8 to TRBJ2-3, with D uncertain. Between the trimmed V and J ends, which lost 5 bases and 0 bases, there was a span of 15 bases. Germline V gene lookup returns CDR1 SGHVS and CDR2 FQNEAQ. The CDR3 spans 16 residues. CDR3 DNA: TGTGCCAGCAGCACCCAGACACGTTCTAGCACAGATACGCAGTATTTT. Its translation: CASSTQTRSSTDTQYF.

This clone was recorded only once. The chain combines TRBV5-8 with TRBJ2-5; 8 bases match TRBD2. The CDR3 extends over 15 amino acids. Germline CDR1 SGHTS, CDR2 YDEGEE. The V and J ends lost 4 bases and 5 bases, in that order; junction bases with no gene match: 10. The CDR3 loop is CASSLKGTRGETQYF. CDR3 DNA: TGTGCCAGCAGCCTTAAGGGGACTAGGGGGGAGACCCAGTACTTC.

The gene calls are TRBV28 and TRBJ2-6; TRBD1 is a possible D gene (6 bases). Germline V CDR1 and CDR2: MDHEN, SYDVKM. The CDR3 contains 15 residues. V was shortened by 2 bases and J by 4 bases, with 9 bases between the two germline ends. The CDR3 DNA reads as TGTGCCAGCAGTTTAGCAGGGGCCGGGGCCAACGTCCTGACTTTC. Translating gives CASSLAGAGANVLTF.

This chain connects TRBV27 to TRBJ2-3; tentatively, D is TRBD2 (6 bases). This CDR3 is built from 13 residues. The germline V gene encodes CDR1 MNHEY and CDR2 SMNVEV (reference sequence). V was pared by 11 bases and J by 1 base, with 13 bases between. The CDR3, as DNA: TGTGCCGCCGGGGGTTCGGGCACAGATACGCAGTATTTT. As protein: CAAGGSGTDTQYF.

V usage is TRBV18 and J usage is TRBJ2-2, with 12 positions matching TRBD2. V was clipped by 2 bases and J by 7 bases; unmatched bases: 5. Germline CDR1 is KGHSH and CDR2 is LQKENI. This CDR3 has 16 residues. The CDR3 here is CASSPGLAGSGGELFF. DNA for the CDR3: TGTGCCAGCTCACCAGGACTAGCGGGGAGCGGCGGGGAGCTGTTTTTT.

CDR3 nucleotides: TGTGCCAGCAGCTCGAACTTGGGGGCATCTGGAAACACCATATATTTT. This sequence encodes CASSSNLGASGNTIYF. The chain carries TRBV11-2 and TRBJ1-3, with a weak D call TRBD1 (6 bases). The germline V and J ends were trimmed by 4 bases and 1 base, with 14 bases remaining between them. Germline CDR1 and CDR2: SGHAT and FQNNGV. This CDR3 has 16 amino acids.

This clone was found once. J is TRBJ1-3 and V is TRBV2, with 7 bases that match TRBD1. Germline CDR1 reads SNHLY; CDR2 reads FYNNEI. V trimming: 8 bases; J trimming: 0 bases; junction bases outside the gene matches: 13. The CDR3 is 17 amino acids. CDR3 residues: CASAPDRDLFSGNTIYF. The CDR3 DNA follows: TGTGCCAGCGCGCCAGACAGGGACTTATTCTCTGGAAACACCATATATTTT.

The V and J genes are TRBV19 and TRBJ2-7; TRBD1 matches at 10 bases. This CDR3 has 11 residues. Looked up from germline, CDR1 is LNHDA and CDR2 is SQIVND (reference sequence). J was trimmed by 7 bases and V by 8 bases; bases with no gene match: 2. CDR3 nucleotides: TGTGCCAGTGGGGGACAGGGGGAGCAGTACTTC. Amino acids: CASGGQGEQYF.

DNA for the CDR3: TGTGCCAGCAGTGAGGACAGGGAAGACTATGGCTACACCTTC. It codes for CASSEDREDYGYTF. V and J are TRBV6-1 and TRBJ1-2; 8 bases agree with TRBD1. The CDR3 is made up of 14 amino acids. The V gene end was trimmed by 3 bases and the J gene end by 3 bases; junction bases not matched to a gene: 3. Germline loops: CDR1 MNHNS, CDR2 SASEGT.

The DNA for the CDR3 is TGTGCCAGCAGTTCGGGGGTAGAATATGGCTACACCTTC. Translated, it gives CASSSGVEYGYTF. The chain carries TRBV28 and TRBJ1-2, with a tentative D call TRBD1 (5 bases). Looked up from germline, CDR1 is MDHEN and CDR2 is SYDVKM. The ends were cut back, 4 bases at V and 5 bases at J, with 11 bases in the middle. CDR3 length: 13 residues.

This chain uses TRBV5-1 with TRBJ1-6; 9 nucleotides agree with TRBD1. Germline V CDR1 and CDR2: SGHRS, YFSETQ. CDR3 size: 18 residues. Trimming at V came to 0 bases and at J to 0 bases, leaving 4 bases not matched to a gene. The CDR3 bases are TGCGCCAGCAGCTTGGCCGGGACAGGGCGCTCCTATAATTCACCCCTCCACTTT. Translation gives CASSLAGTGRSYNSPLHF.

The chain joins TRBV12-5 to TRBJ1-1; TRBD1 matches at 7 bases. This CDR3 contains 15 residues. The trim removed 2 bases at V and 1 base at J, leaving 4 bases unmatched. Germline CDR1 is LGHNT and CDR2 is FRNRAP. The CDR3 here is CASGLNRGGNTEAFF. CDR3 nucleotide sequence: TGTGCTAGTGGTTTGAACAGGGGAGGGAACACTGAAGCTTTCTTT.

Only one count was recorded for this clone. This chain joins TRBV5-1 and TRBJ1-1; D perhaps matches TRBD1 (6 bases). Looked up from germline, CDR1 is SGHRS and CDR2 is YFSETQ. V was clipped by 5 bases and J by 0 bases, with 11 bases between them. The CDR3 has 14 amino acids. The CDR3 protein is CASRQGPMNTEAFF. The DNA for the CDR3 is TGCGCCAGCAGACAGGGTCCTATGAACACTGAAGCTTTCTTT.

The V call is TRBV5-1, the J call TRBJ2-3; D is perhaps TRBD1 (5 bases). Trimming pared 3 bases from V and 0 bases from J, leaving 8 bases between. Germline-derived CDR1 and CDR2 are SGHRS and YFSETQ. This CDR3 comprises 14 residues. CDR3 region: CASSSGQSTDTQYF. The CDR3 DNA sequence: TGCGCCAGCAGCTCCGGACAAAGCACAGATACGCAGTATTTT.

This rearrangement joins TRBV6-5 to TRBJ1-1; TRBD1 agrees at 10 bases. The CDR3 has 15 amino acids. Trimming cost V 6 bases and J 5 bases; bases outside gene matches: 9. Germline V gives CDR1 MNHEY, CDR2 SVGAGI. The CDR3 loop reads CASSLTPGQGTEAFF. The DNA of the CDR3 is TGTGCCAGCAGCCTTACTCCGGGACAGGGGACTGAAGCTTTCTTT.

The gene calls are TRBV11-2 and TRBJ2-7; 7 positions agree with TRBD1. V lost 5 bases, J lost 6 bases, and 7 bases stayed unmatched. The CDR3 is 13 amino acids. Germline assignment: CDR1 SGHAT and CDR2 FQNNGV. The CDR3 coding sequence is TGTGCCAGCAGCCTCGACAGGGTTCGCGAGCAGTACTTC. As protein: CASSLDRVREQYF.

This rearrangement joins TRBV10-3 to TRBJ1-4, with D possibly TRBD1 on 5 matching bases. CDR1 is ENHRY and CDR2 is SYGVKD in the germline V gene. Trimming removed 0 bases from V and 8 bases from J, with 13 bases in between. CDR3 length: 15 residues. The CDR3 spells CAISESDRGREKLFF. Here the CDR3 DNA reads TGTGCCATCAGTGAGTCAGACAGAGGGAGGGAAAAACTGTTTTTT.

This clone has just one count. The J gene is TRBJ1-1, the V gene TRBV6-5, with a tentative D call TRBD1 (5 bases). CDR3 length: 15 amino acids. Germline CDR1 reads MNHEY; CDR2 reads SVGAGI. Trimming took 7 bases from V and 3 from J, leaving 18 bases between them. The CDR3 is CASTRGDGGYTEAFF. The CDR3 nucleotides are TGTGCCAGCACGAGAGGGGACGGGGGGTACACTGAAGCTTTCTTT.

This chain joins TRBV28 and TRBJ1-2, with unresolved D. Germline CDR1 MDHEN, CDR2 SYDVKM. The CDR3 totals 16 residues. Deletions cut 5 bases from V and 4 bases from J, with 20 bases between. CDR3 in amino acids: CASSSLGLSRGYGYTF. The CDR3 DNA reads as TGTGCCAGCAGTAGTTTGGGTCTCAGTCGGGGCTATGGCTACACCTTC.

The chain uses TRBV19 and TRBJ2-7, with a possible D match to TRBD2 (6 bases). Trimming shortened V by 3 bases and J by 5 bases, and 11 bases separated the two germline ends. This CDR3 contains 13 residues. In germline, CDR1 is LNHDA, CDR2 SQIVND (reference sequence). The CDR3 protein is CASSIPGDHEQYF. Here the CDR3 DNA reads TGTGCCAGTAGTATCCCGGGGGACCACGAGCAGTACTTC.

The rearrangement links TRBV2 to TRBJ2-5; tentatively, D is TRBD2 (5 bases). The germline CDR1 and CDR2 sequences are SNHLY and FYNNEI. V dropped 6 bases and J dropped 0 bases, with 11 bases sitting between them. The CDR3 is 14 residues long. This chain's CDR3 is CASRGRGYQETQYF. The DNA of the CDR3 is TGTGCCAGCAGGGGTCGGGGATACCAAGAGACCCAGTACTTC.

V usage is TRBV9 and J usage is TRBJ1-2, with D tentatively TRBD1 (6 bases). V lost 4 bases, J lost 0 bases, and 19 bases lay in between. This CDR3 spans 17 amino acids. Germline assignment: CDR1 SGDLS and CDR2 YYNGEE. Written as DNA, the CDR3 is TGTGCCAGCAGCATTAGGGAGGGGGTCCTCGCTAACTATGGCTACACCTTC. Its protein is CASSIREGVLANYGYTF.

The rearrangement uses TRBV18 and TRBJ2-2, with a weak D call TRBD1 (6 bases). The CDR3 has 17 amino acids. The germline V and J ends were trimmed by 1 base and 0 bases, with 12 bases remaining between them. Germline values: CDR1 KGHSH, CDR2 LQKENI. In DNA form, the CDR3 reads TGTGCCAGCTCACCACAGGAGACAGGCGCGAACACCGGGGAGCTGTTTTTT. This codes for CASSPQETGANTGELFF.

CDR3 protein: CASSPSGGEADTQYF. The CDR3 coding sequence is TGTGCCAGTAGCCCTAGCGGGGGGGAGGCAGATACGCAGTATTTT. The rearrangement uses TRBV19 and TRBJ2-3; 12 bases are a match to TRBD2. Germline assignment: CDR1 LNHDA and CDR2 SQIVND (reference sequence). V trimming: 6 bases; J trimming: 4 bases; junction bases outside the gene matches: 5. The CDR3 is 15 amino acids.